Below, 31 T cell receptor beta chains from the same sample are listed, as sequenced in a study of T cells in Graves' hyperthyroidism and ophthalmopathy. TCR beta CDR3 regions were amplified from RNA transcripts. HTBI primers were employed in a first-round RT-PCR of the TCR CDR3. One entry per CDR3 protein, called by TCRdb with MiXCR from the multiplex PCR reads. The profile shows nearly 250,000 distinct CDR3 sequences, 15% to 20% of them singletons. The sample consisted of blood. These receptors all stem from a woman aged 18 to 35 with Graves' ophthalmopathy.

Notes on this clonotype: A much larger clone is a single base away; this may be a read error. The chain's CDR3 is CASSADWGVELFF. CDR3 nucleotide sequence: TGTGCCAGCAGCGCCGATTGGGGCGTGGAGCTGTTTTTT. V is TRBV2 and J is TRBJ2-2, with TRBD1 as a possible D gene (5 bases). This CDR3 is built from 13 residues. Trimming cost V 6 bases and J 10 bases, with 15 bases left between them. Looked up from germline, CDR1 is SNHLY and CDR2 is FYNNEI.

This clonotype was observed at least ten times. The chain employs TRBV2 and TRBJ2-2; tentatively, D is TRBD1 or TRBD2 (5 bases each). CDR3 size: 12 residues. The V gene's germline CDR1 is SNHLY and CDR2 FYNNEI. Trimming cost V 6 bases and J 15 bases, with 17 bases left between them. The CDR3 coding sequence is TGTGCCAGCAGGGGGGACGGCTTTAAGGTGTTTTTT. This sequence encodes CASRGDGFKVFF.

This clonotype was counted only a few times. The rearrangement uses TRBV3-1 and TRBJ2-2; D gene uncertain. The germline gives CDR1 LGHDT, CDR2 YNNKEL (reference sequence). With 0 bases removed from V and 1 base from J, the gap between germline ends came to 6 bases. This CDR3 has 15 residues. This chain's CDR3 is CASSQDGGNTGELFF. In DNA form, the CDR3 reads TGTGCCAGCAGCCAAGACGGCGGGAACACCGGGGAGCTGTTTTTT.

About this clonotype itself: A much larger clone is a single base away; this may be a read error. The chain links TRBV20-1 to TRBJ2-1, with 15 nucleotides matching TRBD2. V was clipped by 6 bases and J by 0 bases; unmatched bases: 12. CDR1 and CDR2 from the germline V gene are DFQATT and SNEGSKA (reference sequence). This CDR3 comprises 19 residues. The CDR3 DNA sequence: TGCAGTGCCCGGATTGGGACTAGCGGGAGGTCTAGCTCCTACAATGAGCAGTTCTTC. Translating it yields CSARIGTSGRSSSYNEQFF.

This clonotype has more than one count but fewer than ten. CDR3 region: CASSLTGRSNQPQHF. The CDR3 coding sequence is TGTGCCAGCAGCTTGACCGGACGGTCAAATCAGCCCCAGCATTTT. This chain uses TRBV5-6 with TRBJ1-5; no clear D. V shed 1 base and J shed 4 bases, with 12 bases lying between them. Germline assignment: CDR1 SGHDT and CDR2 YYEEEE. The CDR3 covers 15 residues.

This clonotype was observed many times. The V call is TRBV3-1, the J call TRBJ1-1; a possible D gene is TRBD1 (5 bases). V was clipped by 3 bases and J by 3 bases, with 14 bases between them. CDR3 size: 15 residues. The germline V gene has CDR1 LGHDT and CDR2 YNNKEL (reference sequence). Here the CDR3 reads CASSQIRRGDTEAFF. The CDR3 DNA is TGTGCCAGCAGCCAGATTCGAAGAGGGGACACTGAAGCTTTCTTT.

The chain joins TRBV10-2 to TRBJ2-3; TRBD2 is a possible D gene (6 bases). V was pared by 6 bases and J by 0 bases, with 10 bases between. The V gene's germline CDR1 is WSHSY and CDR2 SAAADI. The CDR3 is 14 residues long. The CDR3, as DNA: TGCGCCAGCAGGACGGGAGCTAGCACAGATACGCAGTATTTT. Translated: CASRTGASTDTQYF.

This clonotype was observed at least ten times. The chain couples TRBV30 to TRBJ1-3; no definite D call. Germline CDR1 and CDR2: GTSNPN and SVGIG (reference sequence). The CDR3 length is 16 residues. Trimming stripped 1 base from V and 0 bases from J, with 13 bases between. CDR3 loop: CAWSGWVQSSGNTIYF. The CDR3 DNA reads TGTGCCTGGAGTGGCTGGGTCCAAAGCTCTGGAAACACCATATATTTT.

This clonotype was picked up many times. The chain combines TRBV2 with TRBJ1-6; D call uncertain. The germline V gene encodes CDR1 SNHLY and CDR2 FYNNEI. The CDR3 has 11 residues. V was pared by 4 bases and J by 10 bases, with 5 bases between. CDR3 residues: CASSANSPLHF. Written as DNA, the CDR3 is TGTGCCAGCAGTGCAAACTCACCCCTCCACTTT.

This clonotype was counted many times. This chain uses TRBV2 with TRBJ2-3; no reliable D call. Trimming took 2 bases from V and 2 from J, leaving 11 bases between them. CDR3 length: 15 residues. From germline, CDR1 is SNHLY and CDR2 FYNNEI. For the CDR3, the DNA is TGTGCCAGCAGTGAAAGTCGACATCTCACAGATACGCAGTATTTT. This translates into CASSESRHLTDTQYF.

This clonotype was counted many times. The rearrangement joins TRBV9 to TRBJ2-5, with a tentative D call TRBD2 (7 bases). The CDR3 is 15 residues long. Per germline, CDR1 SGDLS and CDR2 YYNGEE. Between the trimmed V and J ends, which lost 0 bases and 2 bases, there was a span of 11 bases. For the CDR3, the DNA is TGTGCCAGCAGCGTAGCTGAGGGGGGGCAAGAGACCCAGTACTTC. Protein: CASSVAEGGQETQYF.

The sample holds many counts of this clonotype. The rearrangement links TRBV4-2 to TRBJ1-2; D unclear. This CDR3 contains 15 residues. Per the germline V gene, CDR1 is LGHNA and CDR2 is YNFKEQ. The V gene lost 3 bases and the J gene lost 5 bases, with 16 bases spanning the gap. The DNA for the CDR3 is TGTGCCAGCAGCCAGGACCGGGCCAAGGAGTATGGCTACACCTTC. It encodes CASSQDRAKEYGYTF.

The sample holds many counts of this clonotype. The genes are TRBV28 and TRBJ1-1, with D possibly matching TRBD1 (6 bases). Trimming took 7 bases from V and 3 from J, leaving 15 bases between them. The CDR3 length is 14 residues. Germline assignment: CDR1 MDHEN and CDR2 SYDVKM. CDR3 DNA sequence: TGTGCCAGCACCGAAGGGGGGCGCGACACTGAAGCTTTCTTT. Translating it yields CASTEGGRDTEAFF.

Worth noting for this clonotype: An end of the junction differs from the germline gene, which may be a read error. The chain employs TRBV13 and TRBJ2-7, with D perhaps matching TRBD1 (6 bases). Looked up from germline, CDR1 is PRHDT and CDR2 is FYEKMQ (reference sequence). The CDR3 covers 15 residues. The CDR3 is CASSFGTTSSYEQYF. DNA of the CDR3: TGCGCCAGCAGCTTTGGGACAACGAGCTCCTACGAGCAGTACTTC.

This sequence joins TRBV3-1 and TRBJ2-7, with TRBD2 matching over 8 bases. This CDR3 spans 15 amino acids. Germline CDR1 is LGHDT and CDR2 is YNNKEL (reference sequence). J lost 4 bases, V lost 2 bases, and 7 bases had no gene match. CDR3 sequence reads: CASSQISGGPYEQYF. As DNA, the CDR3 is TGTGCCAGCAGCCAAATCAGCGGGGGACCGTACGAGCAGTACTTC.

The J gene is TRBJ2-7, the V gene TRBV5-4; weak D call: TRBD2 (5 bases). V gave up 2 bases and J gave up 5 bases, with 11 bases separating them. The CDR3 runs 13 residues. From germline, CDR1 is SGHNT and CDR2 YYREEE (reference sequence). The CDR3 DNA reads TGTGCCAGCAGCTTCACGGGAATAGACGAGCAGTACTTC. This translates into CASSFTGIDEQYF.

This clonotype was observed at least ten times. The genes are TRBV11-2 and TRBJ2-3, with 7 bases fitting TRBD1. The CDR3 spans 16 residues. Germline assignment: CDR1 SGHAT and CDR2 FQNNGV. Trimming cost V 5 bases and J 3 bases; bases outside gene matches: 11. This chain's CDR3 is CASSRRQGVRTDTQYF. DNA for the CDR3: TGTGCCAGCAGCCGACGACAGGGTGTTAGGACAGATACGCAGTATTTT. The whole variable domain, filled in from reference TRBV11-2 and TRBJ2-3, reads EAGVAQSPRYKIIEKRQSVAFWCNPISGHATLYWYQQILGQGPKLLIQFQNNGVVDDSQLPKDRFSAERLKGVDSTLKIQPAKLEDSAVYLCASSRRQGVRTDTQYFGPGTRLTVL.

The J gene is TRBJ2-7, the V gene TRBV19, with 10 bases matching TRBD2. The CDR3 covers 13 residues. The germline CDR1 and CDR2 sequences are LNHDA and SQIVND (reference sequence). J was trimmed by 5 bases and V by 5 bases; bases with no gene match: 3. CDR3 amino acids: CASSPLAGDEQYF. The CDR3 coding sequence is TGTGCCAGTAGTCCCCTAGCGGGAGACGAGCAGTACTTC.

At least ten counts were recorded for this clonotype. The gene calls are TRBV7-6 and TRBJ2-1; 10 nucleotides align to TRBD2. The CDR3 totals 17 residues. Germline V lookup: CDR1 SGHVS, CDR2 FNYEAQ. J was trimmed by 1 base and V by 1 base; bases with no gene match: 4. The DNA of the CDR3 is TGTGCCAGCAGCTTAGTACAGCGGGGGGGATCCTACAATGAGCAGTTCTTC. It is translated as CASSLVQRGGSYNEQFF. Drawing the rest from reference TRBV7-6 and TRBJ2-1, the complete variable domain is GAGVSQSPRYKVTKRGQDVALRCDPISGHVSLYWYRQALGQGPEFLTYFNYEAQQDKSGLPNDRFSAERPEGSISTLTIQRTEQRDSAMYRCASSLVQRGGSYNEQFFGPGTRLTVL.

The chain combines TRBV28 with TRBJ2-1; 11 bases map to TRBD2. With 5 bases clipped from V and 4 bases from J, the junction kept 7 bases outside the gene matches. The germline gives CDR1 MDHEN, CDR2 SYDVKM. The CDR3 contains 16 residues. In DNA, the CDR3 is TGTGCCAGCAGTCGTCGTAGCGGGGGGGGATACAATGAGCAGTTCTTC. It codes for CASSRRSGGGYNEQFF. Drawing the rest from reference TRBV28 and TRBJ2-1, the complete variable domain is DVKVTQSSRYLVKRTGEKVFLECVQDMDHENMFWYRQDPGLGLRLIYFSYDVKMKEKGDIPEGYSVSREKKERFSLILESASTNQTSMYLCASSRRSGGGYNEQFFGPGTRLTVL.

The sample holds many counts of this clonotype. The chain links TRBV18 to TRBJ2-3; 11 nucleotides match TRBD1. The trim removed 6 bases at V and 3 bases at J, leaving 5 bases unmatched. Per the germline V gene, CDR1 is KGHSH and CDR2 is LQKENI. This CDR3 spans 15 amino acids. The CDR3 DNA reads as TGTGCCAGCTCCCGCGGGACAGGGGGAACAGATACGCAGTATTTT. Translating it yields CASSRGTGGTDTQYF. Full variable domain (outside the CDR3, taken from reference TRBV18 and TRBJ2-3): NAGVMQNPRHLVRRRGQEARLRCSPMKGHSHVYWYRQLPEEGLKFMVYLQKENIIDESGMPKERFSAEFPKEGPSILRIQQVVRGDSAAYFCASSRGTGGTDTQYFGPGTRLTVL.

The sample holds many counts of this clonotype. The rearrangement uses TRBV30 and TRBJ1-5; TRBD1 aligns across 9 bases. Looked up from germline, CDR1 is GTSNPN and CDR2 is SVGIG (reference sequence). The CDR3 sequence is 17 residues long. J lost 6 bases, V lost 3 bases, and 15 bases had no gene match. The DNA of the CDR3 is TGTGCCTGGAGCGTCCGGGGGGGGACAGGGACGGGTCAGCCCCAGCATTTT. Translating gives CAWSVRGGTGTGQPQHF.

The J gene is TRBJ1-6, the V gene TRBV6-1; possible D gene TRBD1, 5 bases. The CDR3 totals 14 residues. V dropped 5 bases and J dropped 8 bases, with 13 bases sitting between them. The germline gives CDR1 MNHNS, CDR2 SASEGT. The CDR3 DNA reads TGTGCCAGCAGTCCCCCAGGGTATGATTCACCCCTCCACTTT. The encoded protein is CASSPPGYDSPLHF.

This clonotype was found many times. The genes are TRBV3-1 and TRBJ1-1, with a tentative D call TRBD1 (5 bases). With 1 base removed from V and 1 base from J, the gap between germline ends came to 10 bases. The CDR3 runs to 15 residues. The germline gives CDR1 LGHDT, CDR2 YNNKEL (reference sequence). CDR3 protein: CASSQGRDRNTEAFF. The CDR3 nucleotides read TGTGCCAGCAGCCAAGGGCGCGACAGGAACACTGAAGCTTTCTTT.

This clonotype was observed at least ten times. The CDR3 region is CASSPPTTDTQYF. CDR3 bases: TGTGCCAGCTCACCACCGACCACAGATACGCAGTATTTT. The chain combines TRBV18 with TRBJ2-3; no clear D. V shed 0 bases and J shed 2 bases, with 3 bases lying between them. CDR3 length: 13 amino acids. Germline CDR1 KGHSH, CDR2 LQKENI.

This clonotype showed up many times. The genes are TRBV10-1 and TRBJ2-7, with TRBD1 matching over 10 bases. This CDR3 contains 12 residues. The junction had 6 bases not matched to a gene; V was cut back by 10 bases and J by 6 bases. Germline loops: CDR1 WNHNN, CDR2 SYGVQD (reference sequence). CDR3 nucleotides: TGCGCCACCCGGGACAGGGGCGGCGAGCAGTACTTC. As protein: CATRDRGGEQYF.

This clonotype has at least ten counts. DNA for the CDR3: TGCAGTGCTAGCGGGGGGGCGGGCACAGATACGCAGTATTTT. Protein: CSASGGAGTDTQYF. V is TRBV20-1 and J is TRBJ2-3; 8 bases agree with TRBD2. The length of the CDR3 is 14 residues. The germline V gene encodes CDR1 DFQATT and CDR2 SNEGSKA (reference sequence). The trim removed 3 bases at V and 1 base at J, leaving 3 bases unmatched.

At least ten counts were recorded for this clonotype. CDR3 coding DNA: TGTGCCAGCAGTGAATCGGGGAGGGGGCTTTACTACGAGCAGTACTTC. This translates into CASSESGRGLYYEQYF. The chain recombines TRBV6-1 with TRBJ2-7; TRBD1 or TRBD2 may be the D gene (7 bases each). The length of the CDR3 is 16 residues. V lost 2 bases to trimming and J lost 3 bases, with 17 bases between them. Germline values: CDR1 MNHNS, CDR2 SASEGT.

This clonotype appeared many times. The chain joins TRBV2 to TRBJ1-1, with 7 bases identical to TRBD1. Germline loops: CDR1 SNHLY, CDR2 FYNNEI. The CDR3 loop spans 13 amino acids. V lost 6 bases, J lost 4 bases, and 5 bases stayed unmatched. The CDR3 sequence: CASRRTGGTEAFF. DNA of the CDR3: TGTGCCAGCAGGAGGACAGGTGGCACTGAAGCTTTCTTT.

This clonotype was seen repeatedly, ten times or more. The chain has TRBV5-1 and TRBJ1-1, with D possibly matching TRBD1 (6 bases). Germline V gives CDR1 SGHRS, CDR2 YFSETQ. Trimming took off 2 bases at V and 4 bases at J, with 12 bases between the two ends. This CDR3 region has 14 residues. DNA for the CDR3: TGCGCCAGCAGCTTAGAGGGGGGGGGCACTGAAGCTTTCTTT. Protein sequence: CASSLEGGGTEAFF. The full variable domain, completed using reference TRBV5-1 and TRBJ1-1, is KAGVTQTPRYLIKTRGQQVTLSCSPISGHRSVSWYQQTPGQGLQFLFEYFSETQRNKGNFPGRFSGRQFSNSRSEMNVSTLELGDSALYLCASSLEGGGTEAFFGQGTRLTVV.

This clonotype appeared a few times. V usage is TRBV10-3 and J usage is TRBJ2-2; D perhaps matches TRBD2 (6 bases). From germline, CDR1 is ENHRY and CDR2 SYGVKD. This CDR3 spans 13 amino acids. CDR3: CAIGTLPTGELFF. The CDR3 nucleotides read TGTGCAATAGGGACTTTGCCCACCGGGGAGCTGTTTTTT.